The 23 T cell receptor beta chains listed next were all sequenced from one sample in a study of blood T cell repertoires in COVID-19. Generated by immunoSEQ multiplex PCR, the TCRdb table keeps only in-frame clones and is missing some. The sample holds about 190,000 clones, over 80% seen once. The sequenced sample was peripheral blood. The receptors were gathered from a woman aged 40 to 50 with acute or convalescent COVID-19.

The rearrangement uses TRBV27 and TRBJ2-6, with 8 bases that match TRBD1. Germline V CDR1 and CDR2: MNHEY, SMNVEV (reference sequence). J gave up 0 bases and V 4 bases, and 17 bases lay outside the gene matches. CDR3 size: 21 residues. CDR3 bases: TGTGCCAGCAGTTCTAATCCTTGGTTGACAGGGGCCAGCTCTGGGGCCAACGTCCTGACTTTC. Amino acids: CASSSNPWLTGASSGANVLTF.

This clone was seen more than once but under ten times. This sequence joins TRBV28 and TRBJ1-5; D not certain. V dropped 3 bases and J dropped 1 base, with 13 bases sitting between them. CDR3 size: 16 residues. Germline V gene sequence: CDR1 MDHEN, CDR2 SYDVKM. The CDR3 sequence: CASSLSDFPSNQPQHF. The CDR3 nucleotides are TGTGCCAGCAGTTTGAGTGACTTCCCGAGCAATCAGCCCCAGCATTTT.

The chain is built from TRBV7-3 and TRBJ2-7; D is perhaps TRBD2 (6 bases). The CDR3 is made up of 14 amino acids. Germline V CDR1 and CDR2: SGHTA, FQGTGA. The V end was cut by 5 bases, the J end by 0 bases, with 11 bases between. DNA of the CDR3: TGTGCCAGCAGCCTCCTCGGGGGCTCCTACGAGCAGTACTTC. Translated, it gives CASSLLGGSYEQYF.

CDR3 nucleotides: TGTGCCAGCAGTCTTGGGGTCCGGCCGGGCCGGGGTGAAAAACTGTTTTTT. It yields the protein CASSLGVRPGRGEKLFF. The gene calls are TRBV6-6 and TRBJ1-4; no reliable D call. Germline-derived CDR1 and CDR2 are MNHNY and SVGAGI (reference sequence). This CDR3 has 17 residues. V dropped 5 bases and J dropped 7 bases, with 23 bases sitting between them.

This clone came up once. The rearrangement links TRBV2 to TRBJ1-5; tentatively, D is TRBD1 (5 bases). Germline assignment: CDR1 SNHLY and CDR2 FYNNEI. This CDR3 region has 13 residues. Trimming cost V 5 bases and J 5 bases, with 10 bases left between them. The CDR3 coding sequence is TGTGCCAGCAGTTCAGGGTTCGATCAGCCCCAGCATTTT. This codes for CASSSGFDQPQHF.

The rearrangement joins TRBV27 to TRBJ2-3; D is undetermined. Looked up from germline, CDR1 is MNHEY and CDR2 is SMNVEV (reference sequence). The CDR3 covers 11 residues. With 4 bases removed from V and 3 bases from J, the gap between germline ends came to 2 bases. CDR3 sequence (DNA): TGTGCCAGCAGTTCTACAGATACGCAGTATTTT. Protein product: CASSSTDTQYF.

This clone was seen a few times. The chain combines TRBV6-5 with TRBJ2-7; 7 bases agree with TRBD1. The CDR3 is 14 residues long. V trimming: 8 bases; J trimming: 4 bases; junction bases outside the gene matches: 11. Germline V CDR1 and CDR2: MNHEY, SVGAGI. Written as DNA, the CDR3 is TGTGCCAGCGGACGGGACAGTCCTTCTTACGAGCAGTACTTC. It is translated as CASGRDSPSYEQYF.

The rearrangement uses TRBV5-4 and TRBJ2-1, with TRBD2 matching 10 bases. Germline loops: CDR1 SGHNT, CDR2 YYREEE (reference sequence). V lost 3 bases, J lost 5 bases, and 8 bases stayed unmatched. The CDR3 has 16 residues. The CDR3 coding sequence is TGTGCCAGCAGCTCTAAAGCGGGGGGGCGCGACAATGAGCAGTTCTTC. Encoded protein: CASSSKAGGRDNEQFF.

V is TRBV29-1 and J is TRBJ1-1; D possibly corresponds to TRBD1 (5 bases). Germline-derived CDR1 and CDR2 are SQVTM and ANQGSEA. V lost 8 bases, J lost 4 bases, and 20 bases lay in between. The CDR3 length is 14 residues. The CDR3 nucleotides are TGCAGCTATGGCTCACGACAGCCCGGCACTGAAGCTTTCTTT. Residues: CSYGSRQPGTEAFF.

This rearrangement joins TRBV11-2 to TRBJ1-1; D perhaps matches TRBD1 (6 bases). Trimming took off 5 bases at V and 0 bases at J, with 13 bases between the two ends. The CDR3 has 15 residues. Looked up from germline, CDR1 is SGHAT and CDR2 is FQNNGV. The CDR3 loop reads CASSLQQGVNTEAFF. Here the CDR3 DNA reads TGTGCCAGCAGCCTCCAACAGGGAGTGAACACTGAAGCTTTCTTT.

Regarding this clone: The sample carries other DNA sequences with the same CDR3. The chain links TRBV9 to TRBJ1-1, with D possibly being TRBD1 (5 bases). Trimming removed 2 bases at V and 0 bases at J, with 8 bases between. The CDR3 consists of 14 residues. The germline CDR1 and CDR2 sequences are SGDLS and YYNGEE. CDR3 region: CASSVSGMNTEAFF. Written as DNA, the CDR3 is TGTGCCAGCAGCGTCTCAGGGATGAACACTGAAGCTTTCTTT.

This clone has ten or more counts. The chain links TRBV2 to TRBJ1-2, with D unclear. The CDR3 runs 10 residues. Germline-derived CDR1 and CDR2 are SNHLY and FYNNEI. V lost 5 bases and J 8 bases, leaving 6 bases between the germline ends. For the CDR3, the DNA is TGTGCCAGCAGTCTAGCGGGCTACACCTTC. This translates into CASSLAGYTF.

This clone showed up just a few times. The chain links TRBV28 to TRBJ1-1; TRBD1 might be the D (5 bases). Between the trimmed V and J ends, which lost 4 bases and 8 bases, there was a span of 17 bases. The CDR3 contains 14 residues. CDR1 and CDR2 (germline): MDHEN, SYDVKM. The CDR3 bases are TGTGCCAGCAGTTACACCAGCGGGAGACAGGAAGCTTTCTTT. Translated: CASSYTSGRQEAFF.

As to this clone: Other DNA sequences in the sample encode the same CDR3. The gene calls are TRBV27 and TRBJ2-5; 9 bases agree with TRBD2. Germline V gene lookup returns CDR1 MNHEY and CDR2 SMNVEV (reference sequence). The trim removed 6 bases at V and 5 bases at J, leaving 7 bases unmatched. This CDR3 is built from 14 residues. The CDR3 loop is CASSLLAGGETQYF. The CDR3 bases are TGTGCCAGCAGCCTACTAGCGGGCGGGGAGACCCAGTACTTC.

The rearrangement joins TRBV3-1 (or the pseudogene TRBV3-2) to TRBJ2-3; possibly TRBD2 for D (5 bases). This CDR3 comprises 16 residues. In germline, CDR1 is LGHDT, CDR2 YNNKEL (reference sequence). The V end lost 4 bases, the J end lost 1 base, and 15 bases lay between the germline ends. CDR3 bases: TGTGCCAGCAGCCTCGGACCGGGGTGGGGCACAGATACGCAGTATTTT. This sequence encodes CASSLGPGWGTDTQYF.

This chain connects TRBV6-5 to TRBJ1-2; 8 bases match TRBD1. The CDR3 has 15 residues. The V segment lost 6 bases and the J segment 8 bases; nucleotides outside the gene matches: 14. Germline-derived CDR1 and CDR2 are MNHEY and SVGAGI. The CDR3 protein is CASSPPRQGAEGYTF. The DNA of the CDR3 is TGTGCCAGCAGCCCCCCTAGGCAGGGGGCGGAAGGCTACACCTTC.

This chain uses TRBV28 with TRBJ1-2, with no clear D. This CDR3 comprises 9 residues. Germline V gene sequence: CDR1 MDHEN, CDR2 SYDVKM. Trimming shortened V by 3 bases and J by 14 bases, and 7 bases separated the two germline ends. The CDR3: CASSFPKTF. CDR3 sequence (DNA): TGTGCCAGCAGTTTTCCTAAAACCTTC.

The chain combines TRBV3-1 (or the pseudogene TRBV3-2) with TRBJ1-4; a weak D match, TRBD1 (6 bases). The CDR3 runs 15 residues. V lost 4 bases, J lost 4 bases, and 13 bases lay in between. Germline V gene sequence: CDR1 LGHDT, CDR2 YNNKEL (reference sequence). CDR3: CASSLTGQDNEKLFF. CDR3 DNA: TGTGCCAGCAGCCTCACGGGACAAGATAATGAAAAACTGTTTTTT.

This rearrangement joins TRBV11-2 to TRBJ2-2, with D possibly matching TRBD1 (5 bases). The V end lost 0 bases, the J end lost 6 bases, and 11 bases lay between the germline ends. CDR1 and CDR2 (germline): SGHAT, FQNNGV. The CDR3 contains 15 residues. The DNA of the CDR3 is TGTGCCAGCAGCTTAGAAGACAGATACTCCGGGGAGCTGTTTTTT. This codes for CASSLEDRYSGELFF.

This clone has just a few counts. The CDR3 DNA sequence: TGTGCCAGCAGGTGGGGACAGGGGTCTGGCTACACCTTC. Encoded protein: CASRWGQGSGYTF. This chain connects TRBV28 to TRBJ1-2, with 10 bases matching TRBD1. The CDR3 loop spans 13 amino acids. J was trimmed by 7 bases and V by 6 bases; bases with no gene match: 5. The V gene's germline CDR1 is MDHEN and CDR2 SYDVKM.

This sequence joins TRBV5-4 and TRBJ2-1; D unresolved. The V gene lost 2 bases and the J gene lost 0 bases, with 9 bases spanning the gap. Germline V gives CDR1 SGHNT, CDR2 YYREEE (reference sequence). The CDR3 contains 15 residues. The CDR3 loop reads CASSFSTSSYNEQFF. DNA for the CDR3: TGTGCCAGCAGCTTCTCAACCAGCTCCTACAATGAGCAGTTCTTC. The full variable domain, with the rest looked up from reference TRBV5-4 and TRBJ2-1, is ETGVTQSPTHLIKTRGQQVTLRCSSQSGHNTVSWYQQALGQGPQFIFQYYREEENGRGNFPPRFSGLQFPNYSSELNVNALELDDSALYLCASSFSTSSYNEQFFGPGTRLTVL.

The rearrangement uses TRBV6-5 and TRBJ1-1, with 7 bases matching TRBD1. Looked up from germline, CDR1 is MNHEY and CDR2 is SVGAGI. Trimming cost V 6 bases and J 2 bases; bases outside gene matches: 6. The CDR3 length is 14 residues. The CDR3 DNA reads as TGTGCCAGCAGGCGGGACAGTTTAAACACTGAAGCTTTCTTT. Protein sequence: CASRRDSLNTEAFF.

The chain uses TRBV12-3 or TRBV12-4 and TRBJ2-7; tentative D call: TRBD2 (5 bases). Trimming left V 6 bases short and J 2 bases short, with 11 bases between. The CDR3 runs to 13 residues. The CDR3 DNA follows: TGTGCCAGCAGCAGCGGCAGCGCCTACGAGCAGTACTTC. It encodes CASSSGSAYEQYF.